This T cell receptor (beta chain) was captured by sequencing in a study of blood T cell repertoires in COVID-19. Across the whole study: Donors in the United States, Italy and Spain gave samples during acute or convalescent COVID-19. From T cells, B-cell-depleted T cells, or PBMCs came the material, which was cDNA or gDNA.

Assay used: immunoSEQ multiplex PCR; TCRdb lists only in-frame clones, some missing. The data hold approximately 120,000 clones, with around 87% observed a single time. The germline V and J ends were trimmed by 2 bases and 6 bases, with 13 bases remaining between them. Germline V gene sequence: CDR1 LGHNA, CDR2 YNFKEQ. This CDR3 spans 14 amino acids. This clonotype was obtained from a woman in her forties or fifties who had recovered from COVID-19. The J gene is TRBJ1-1, the V gene TRBV4-2; possible D gene TRBD1, 5 bases. Sequences were obtained from peripheral blood. The CDR3 sequence is CASSQREGEAEAFF. CDR3 DNA sequence: TGTGCCAGCAGCCAAAGGGAAGGGGAGGCTGAAGCTTTCTTT.